The 6 T cell receptor beta chains presented below share a single source sample, sequenced in a study of metastatic and nonmetastatic thyroid tumors. TCRdb re-analyzed the PCR reads through MiXCR. Of 60,000 to 75,000 clones in the sample, about 4% were seen once. All patients were treatment-naive before thyroid surgery. Sequencing input: blood. The receptors were sampled from a female donor with papillary thyroid cancer or a benign thyroid nodule (not recorded which). Some clones in this sample may be carry-over from other donors' samples.

Ten or more counts support this clone. This chain uses TRBV11-2 with TRBJ1-2, with D tentatively TRBD1 (5 bases). This CDR3 has 14 residues. Germline assignment: CDR1 SGHAT and CDR2 FQNNGV. Trimming took 5 bases from V and 3 from J, leaving 13 bases between them. The CDR3 DNA sequence: TGTGCCAGCAGCCCGCAGGGAGTAGACTATGGCTACACCTTC. Its translation: CASSPQGVDYGYTF. Using reference TRBV11-2 and TRBJ1-2 for the parts outside the CDR3, the full variable domain is EAGVAQSPRYKIIEKRQSVAFWCNPISGHATLYWYQQILGQGPKLLIQFQNNGVVDDSQLPKDRFSAERLKGVDSTLKIQPAKLEDSAVYLCASSPQGVDYGYTFGSGTRLTVV.

This clone was recorded at least ten times. The chain combines TRBV5-1 with TRBJ1-2, with 7 positions matching TRBD1. Germline values: CDR1 SGHRS, CDR2 YFSETQ. This CDR3 is built from 15 residues. Trimming took 1 base from V and 6 from J; bases not matched to a gene: 9. CDR3 sequence reads: CASSLSSQGFDGYTF. The CDR3 DNA reads as TGCGCCAGCAGCTTGTCGTCACAGGGGTTCGATGGCTACACCTTC.

This clone was seen only a few times. A much larger clone differs by one base, so this may be a read error. The V gene is TRBV7-3, the J gene TRBJ2-1; D not resolved. Germline V gene data show CDR1 as SGHTA and CDR2 as FQGTGA. The CDR3 has 13 residues. V shed 4 bases and J shed 8 bases, with 12 bases lying between them. CDR3 protein: CASSWSPKHEQFF. Written as DNA, the CDR3 is TGTGCCAGCAGCTGGTCCCCAAAGCATGAGCAGTTCTTC. Full variable domain (missing parts from reference TRBV7-3 and TRBJ2-1): GAGVSQTPSNKVTEKGKYVELRCDPISGHTALYWYRQSLGQGPEFLIYFQGTGAADDSGLPNDRFFAVRPEGSVSTLKIQRTERGDSAVYLCASSWSPKHEQFFGPGTRLTVL.

This clone has a count of ten or more. This CDR3 is CSARDIGLGAVWQYF. CDR3 bases: TGCAGTGCTAGAGATATTGGACTAGGGGCGGTATGGCAGTATTTT. The V gene is TRBV20-1, the J gene TRBJ2-3, with 7 nucleotides matching TRBD2. J lost 11 bases, V lost 0 bases, and 14 bases had no gene match. This CDR3 is 15 amino acids long. The germline gives CDR1 DFQATT, CDR2 SNEGSKA (reference sequence).

This clone was found many times. The same CDR3 arises from other DNA sequences in this sample as well. The rearrangement joins TRBV10-3 to TRBJ2-2, with TRBD2 matching over 8 bases. CDR1 and CDR2 from the germline V gene are ENHRY and SYGVKD. Germline trimming cut 4 bases from V and 6 bases from J; bases unmatched to any gene: 10. The CDR3 spans 16 residues. DNA of the CDR3: TGTGCCATCAGTGTATCGGCGGGAGGTCCGTCCGGGGAGCTGTTTTTT. Protein: CAISVSAGGPSGELFF.

This clone was recorded at least ten times. The V and J genes are TRBV28 and TRBJ2-1, with D perhaps matching TRBD2 (7 bases). CDR1 MDHEN and CDR2 SYDVKM come from the germline V gene. There are 16 residues in the CDR3. The V and J ends lost 7 bases and 0 bases respectively, with 16 bases between them. CDR3 in DNA: TGTGCCAGCAAGTCACGGGGGGCTAGCTCCTACAATGAGCAGTTCTTC. It yields the protein CASKSRGASSYNEQFF.